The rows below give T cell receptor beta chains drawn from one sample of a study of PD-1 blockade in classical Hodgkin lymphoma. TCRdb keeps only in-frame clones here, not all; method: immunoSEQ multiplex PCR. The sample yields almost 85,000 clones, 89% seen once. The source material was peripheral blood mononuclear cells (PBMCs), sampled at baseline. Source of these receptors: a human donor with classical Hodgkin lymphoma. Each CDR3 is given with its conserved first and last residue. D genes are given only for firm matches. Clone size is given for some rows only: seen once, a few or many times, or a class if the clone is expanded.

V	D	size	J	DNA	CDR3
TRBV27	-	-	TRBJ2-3	TGTGCCAGCGGAATTGCAGGGTCCAGCACAGATACGCAGTATTTT	CASGIAGSSTDTQYF
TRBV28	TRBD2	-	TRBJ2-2	TGTGCCAGCAGTTCCAGACCGGGACTAGCGGGATTAGGGGACACCGGGGAGCTGTTTTTT	CASSSRPGLAGLGDTGELFF
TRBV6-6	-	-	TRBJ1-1	TGTGCCAGCAGAGCTGACACGGGGACTGAAGCTTTCTTT	CASRADTGTEAFF
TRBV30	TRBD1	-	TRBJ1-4	TGTGCCTGGAAGGCAGGGGGCTATGAAAAACTGTTTTTT	CAWKAGGYEKLFF
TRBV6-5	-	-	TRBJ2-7	TGTGCCAGTTCGACCGCAGAATACTCCTACGAGCAGTACTTC	CASSTAEYSYEQYF
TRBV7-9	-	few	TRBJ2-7	TGTGCCAGCAACCAATATGGGACGGACGAGCAGTACTTC	CASNQYGTDEQYF
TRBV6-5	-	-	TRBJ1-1	TGTGCCAGCAAAATGTGGGGGGGCAACACTGAAGCTTTCTTT	CASKMWGGNTEAFF
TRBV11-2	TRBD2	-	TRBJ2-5	TGTGCCAGCAGCTTAGGGACGGGAGGCCAAGAGACCCAGTACTTC	CASSLGTGGQETQYF
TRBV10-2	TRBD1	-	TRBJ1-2	TGCGCCAGCGTCTCGGGACAGGGCCAGGGCTACACCTTC	CASVSGQGQGYTF
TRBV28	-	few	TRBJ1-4	TGTGCCAGCAGTCCGAGTCCCACAGGGACGGATGAAAAACTGTTTTTT	CASSPSPTGTDEKLFF
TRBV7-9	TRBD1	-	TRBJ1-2	TGTGCCAGCAGCTTGTACCGGGACAGGAATATCCTCTATGGCTACACCTTC	CASSLYRDRNILYGYTF
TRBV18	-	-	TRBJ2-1	TGTGCCAGCTCACCGGCGGTCGCCAATGAGCAGTTCTTC	CASSPAVANEQFF
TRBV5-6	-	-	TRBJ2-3	TGTGCCAGCAGCTTTGAAGATACGCAGTATTTT	CASSFEDTQYF
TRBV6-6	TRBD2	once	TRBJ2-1	TGTGCCAGCATCCCAGGGGGACTAGCGGACTACAATGAGCAGTTCTTC	CASIPGGLADYNEQFF
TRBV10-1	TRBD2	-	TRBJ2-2	TGCGCCAGCAGTCTCGGACTAGCGGGTTCGAACACCGGGGAGCTGTTTTTT	CASSLGLAGSNTGELFF
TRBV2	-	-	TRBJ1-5	TGTGCCAGCAAGGGGGAGAGTCAGCCCCAGCATTTT	CASKGESQPQHF
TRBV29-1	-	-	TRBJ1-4	TGCAGCGTTGTAGGGGGAGGTGAAAAACTGTTTTTT	CSVVGGGEKLFF
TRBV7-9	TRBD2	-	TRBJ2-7	TGTGCCAGCAGTAATAGGCCTAGCGGACTAACCTACGAGCAGTACTTC	CASSNRPSGLTYEQYF
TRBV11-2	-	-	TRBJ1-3	TGTGCCAGCAGCCAAACAGGTTCTGGAAACACCATATATTTT	CASSQTGSGNTIYF
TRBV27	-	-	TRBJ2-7	TGTGCCGCAGGCGGGGACCCTACACCCTACGAGCAGTACTTC	CAAGGDPTPYEQYF
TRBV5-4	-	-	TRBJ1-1	TGTGCCAGCCTTTACGAGGGGGGGACGAACACTGAAGCTTTCTTT	CASLYEGGTNTEAFF
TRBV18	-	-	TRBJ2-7	TGTGCCAGCTCACCGACAAGCGGGTTCTACGAGCAGTACTTC	CASSPTSGFYEQYF
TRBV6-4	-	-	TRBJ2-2	TGTGCCAGCAGTGTAAGGCAGGGAGCATCCACCGGGGAGCTGTTTTTT	CASSVRQGASTGELFF
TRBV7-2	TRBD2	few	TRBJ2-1	TGTGCCAGCAGCCTAACTAGCGGGAAATACAATGAGCAGTTCTTC	CASSLTSGKYNEQFF
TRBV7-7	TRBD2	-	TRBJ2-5	TGTGCCAGCAGTCGACTAGCGGGAGGTTTGGGGACCCAGTACTTC	CASSRLAGGLGTQYF
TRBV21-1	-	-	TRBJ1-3	TGTGCCAGCCTCAGTAGGGGACAGGGGGGAAACACCATATATTTT	CASLSRGQGGNTIYF
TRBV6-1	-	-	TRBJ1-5	TGTGCCAGCAGTGAAGAGTATGCTAGCAATCAGCCCCAGCATTTT	CASSEEYASNQPQHF
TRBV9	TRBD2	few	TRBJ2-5	TGTGCCAGCAGCGTAGGGGTCGAGGGCAGCGGGGTAGAGACCCAGTACTTC	CASSVGVEGSGVETQYF